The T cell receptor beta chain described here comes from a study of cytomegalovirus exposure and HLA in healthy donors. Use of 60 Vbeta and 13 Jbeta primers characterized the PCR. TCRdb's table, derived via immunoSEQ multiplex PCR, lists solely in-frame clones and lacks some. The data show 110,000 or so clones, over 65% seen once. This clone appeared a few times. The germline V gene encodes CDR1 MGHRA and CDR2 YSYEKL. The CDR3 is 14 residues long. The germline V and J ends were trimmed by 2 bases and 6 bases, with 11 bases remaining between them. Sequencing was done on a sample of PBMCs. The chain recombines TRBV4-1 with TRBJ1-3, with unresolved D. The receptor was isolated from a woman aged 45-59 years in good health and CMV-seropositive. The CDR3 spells CASSQYEGENTIYF. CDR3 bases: TGCGCCAGCAGCCAATATGAGGGAGAAAACACCATATATTTT.